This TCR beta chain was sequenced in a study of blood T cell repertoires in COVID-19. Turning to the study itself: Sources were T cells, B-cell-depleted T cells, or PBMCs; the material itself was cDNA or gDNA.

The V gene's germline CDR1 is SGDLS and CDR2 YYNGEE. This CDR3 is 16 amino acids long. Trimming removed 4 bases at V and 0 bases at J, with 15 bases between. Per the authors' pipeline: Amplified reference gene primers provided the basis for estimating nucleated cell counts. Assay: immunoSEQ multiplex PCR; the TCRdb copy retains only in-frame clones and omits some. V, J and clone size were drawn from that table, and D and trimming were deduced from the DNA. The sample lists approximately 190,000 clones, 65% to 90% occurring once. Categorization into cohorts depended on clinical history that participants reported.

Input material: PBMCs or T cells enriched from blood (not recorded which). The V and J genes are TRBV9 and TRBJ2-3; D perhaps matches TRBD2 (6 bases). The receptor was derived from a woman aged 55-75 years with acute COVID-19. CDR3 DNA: TGTGCCAGCAGCCGGGATGGAGGGGCGAGCACAGATACGCAGTATTTT. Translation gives CASSRDGGASTDTQYF.